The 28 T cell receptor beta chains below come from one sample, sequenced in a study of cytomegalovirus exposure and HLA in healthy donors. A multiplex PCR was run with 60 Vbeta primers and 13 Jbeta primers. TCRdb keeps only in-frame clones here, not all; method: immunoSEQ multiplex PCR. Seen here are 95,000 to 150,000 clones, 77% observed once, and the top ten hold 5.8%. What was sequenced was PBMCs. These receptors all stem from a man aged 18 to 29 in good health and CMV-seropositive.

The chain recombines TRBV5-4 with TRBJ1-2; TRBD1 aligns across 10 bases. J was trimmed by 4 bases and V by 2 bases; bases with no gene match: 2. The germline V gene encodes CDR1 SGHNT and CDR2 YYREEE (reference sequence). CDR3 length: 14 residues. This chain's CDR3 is CASSFDRGLYGYTF. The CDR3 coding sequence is TGTGCCAGCAGCTTCGACAGGGGGCTCTATGGCTACACCTTC.

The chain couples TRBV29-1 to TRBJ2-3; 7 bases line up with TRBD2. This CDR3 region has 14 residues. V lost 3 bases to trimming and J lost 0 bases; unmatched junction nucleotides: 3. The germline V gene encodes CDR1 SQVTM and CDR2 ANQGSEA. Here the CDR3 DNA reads TGCAGCGTTGAGGGGACTAAGAGCACAGATACGCAGTATTTT. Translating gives CSVEGTKSTDTQYF.

DNA for the CDR3: TGTGCCAGCAGGCATTACGGGACTAGCGGGGGGGCAGATACGCAGTATTTT. As protein: CASRHYGTSGGADTQYF. The chain has TRBV28 and TRBJ2-3; 16 nucleotides match TRBD2. This CDR3 is built from 17 residues. Germline V gene sequence: CDR1 MDHEN, CDR2 SYDVKM. V shed 6 bases, J shed 4 bases, and the junction held 7 bases outside the gene matches.

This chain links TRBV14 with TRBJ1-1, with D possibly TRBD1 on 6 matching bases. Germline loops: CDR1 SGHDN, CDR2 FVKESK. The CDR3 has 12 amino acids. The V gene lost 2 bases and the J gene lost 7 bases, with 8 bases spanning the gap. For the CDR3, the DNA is TGTGCCAGCAGCCAATCGGGACATGAAGCTTTCTTT. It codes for CASSQSGHEAFF.

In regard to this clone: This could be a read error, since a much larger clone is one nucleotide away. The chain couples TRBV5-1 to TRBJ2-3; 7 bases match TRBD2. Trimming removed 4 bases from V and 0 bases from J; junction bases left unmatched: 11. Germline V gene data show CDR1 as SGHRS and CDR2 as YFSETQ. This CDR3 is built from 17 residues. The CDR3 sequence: CASSKGLPTSSTDTQYF. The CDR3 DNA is TGCGCCAGCAGCAAGGGACTACCTACATCTAGCACAGATACGCAGTATTTT.

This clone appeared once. CDR3 coding DNA: TGTGCCAGCCGTCGGCAGACTAACACCGGGGAGCTGTTTTTT. It specifies CASRRQTNTGELFF. This chain uses TRBV6-4 with TRBJ2-2; D unclear. The CDR3 covers 14 residues. V was shortened by 8 bases and J by 2 bases, with 12 bases between the two germline ends. The V gene's germline CDR1 is MRHNA and CDR2 SNTAGT.

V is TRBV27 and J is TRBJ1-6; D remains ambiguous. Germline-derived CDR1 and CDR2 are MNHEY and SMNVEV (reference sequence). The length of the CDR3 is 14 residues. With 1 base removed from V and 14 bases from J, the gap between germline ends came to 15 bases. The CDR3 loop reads CASSLWAHSLALHF. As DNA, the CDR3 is TGTGCCAGCAGTTTATGGGCCCATTCACTTGCCCTCCACTTT.

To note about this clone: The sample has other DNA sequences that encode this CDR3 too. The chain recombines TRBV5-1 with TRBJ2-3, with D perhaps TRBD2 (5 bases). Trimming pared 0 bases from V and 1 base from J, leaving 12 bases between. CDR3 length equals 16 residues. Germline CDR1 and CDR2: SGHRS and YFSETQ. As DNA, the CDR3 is TGCGCCAGCAGCTTGGCCTCGGGTAGCGGCACAGATACGCAGTATTTT. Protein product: CASSLASGSGTDTQYF.

The CDR3 here is CSAIRGNIQYF. DNA for the CDR3: TGCAGTGCTATTAGGGGTAACATTCAGTACTTC. The chain carries TRBV20-1 and TRBJ2-4, with TRBD1 as a possible D gene (5 bases). CDR3 length: 11 amino acids. V dropped 4 bases and J dropped 7 bases, with 8 bases sitting between them. Germline values: CDR1 DFQATT, CDR2 SNEGSKA (reference sequence).

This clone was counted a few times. The CDR3 DNA follows: TGTGCCAGCAGCTTAGGAACAGGGGGTCAGCCCCAGCATTTT. It codes for CASSLGTGGQPQHF. V is TRBV11-2 and J is TRBJ1-5, with 8 bases identical to TRBD1. In germline, CDR1 is SGHAT, CDR2 FQNNGV. The CDR3 is 14 residues long. The V gene end was trimmed by 1 base and the J gene end by 6 bases; junction bases not matched to a gene: 2.

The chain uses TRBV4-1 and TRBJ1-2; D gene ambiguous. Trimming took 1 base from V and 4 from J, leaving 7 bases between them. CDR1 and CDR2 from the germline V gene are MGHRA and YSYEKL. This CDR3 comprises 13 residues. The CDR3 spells CASSQAEFYGYTF. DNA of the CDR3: TGCGCCAGCAGCCAAGCGGAGTTCTATGGCTACACCTTC.

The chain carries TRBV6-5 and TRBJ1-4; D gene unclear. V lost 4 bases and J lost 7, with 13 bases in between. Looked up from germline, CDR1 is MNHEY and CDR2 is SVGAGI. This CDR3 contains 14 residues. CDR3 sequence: CASSLSPSGEKLFF. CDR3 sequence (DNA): TGTGCCAGCAGTTTAAGTCCGAGCGGTGAAAAACTGTTTTTT.

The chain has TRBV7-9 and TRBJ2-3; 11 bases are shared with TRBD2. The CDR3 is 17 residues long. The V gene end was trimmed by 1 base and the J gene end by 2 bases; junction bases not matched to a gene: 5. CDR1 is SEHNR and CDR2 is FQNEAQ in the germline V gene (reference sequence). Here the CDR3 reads CASSLGRLAGTTDTQYF. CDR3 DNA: TGTGCCAGCAGCTTAGGTAGACTAGCGGGAACCACAGATACGCAGTATTTT. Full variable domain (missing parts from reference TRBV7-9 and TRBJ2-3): DTGVSQNPRHKITKRGQNVTFRCDPISEHNRLYWYRQTLGQGPEFLTYFQNEAQLEKSRLLSDRFSAERPKGSFSTLEIQRTEQGDSAMYLCASSLGRLAGTTDTQYFGPGTRLTVL.

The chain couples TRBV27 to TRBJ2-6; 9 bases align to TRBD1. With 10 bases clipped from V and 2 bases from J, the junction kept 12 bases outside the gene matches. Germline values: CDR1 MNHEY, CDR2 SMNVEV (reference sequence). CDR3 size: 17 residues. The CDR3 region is CATQPGQGVAGANVLTF. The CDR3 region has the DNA TGTGCCACGCAGCCGGGACAGGGTGTAGCTGGGGCCAACGTCCTGACTTTC. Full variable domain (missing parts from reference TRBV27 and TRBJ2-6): EAQVTQNPRYLITVTGKKLTVTCSQNMNHEYMSWYRQDPGLGLRQIYYSMNVEVTDKGDVPEGYKVSRKEKRNFPLILESPSPNQTSLYFCATQPGQGVAGANVLTFGAGSRLTVL.

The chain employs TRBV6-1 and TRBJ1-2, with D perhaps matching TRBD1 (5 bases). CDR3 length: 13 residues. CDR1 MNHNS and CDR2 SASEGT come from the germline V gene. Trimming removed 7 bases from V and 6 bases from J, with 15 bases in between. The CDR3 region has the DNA TGTGCCAGCACCCCGGGGGGGTTTGATGGCTACACCTTC. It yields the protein CASTPGGFDGYTF.

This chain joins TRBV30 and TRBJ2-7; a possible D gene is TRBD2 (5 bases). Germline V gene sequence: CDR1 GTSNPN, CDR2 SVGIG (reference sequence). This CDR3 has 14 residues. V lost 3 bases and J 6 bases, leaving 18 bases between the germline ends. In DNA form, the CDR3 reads TGTGCCTGGAGCCCTTGGCGGGTAGGAAGCGAGCAGTACTTC. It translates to CAWSPWRVGSEQYF.

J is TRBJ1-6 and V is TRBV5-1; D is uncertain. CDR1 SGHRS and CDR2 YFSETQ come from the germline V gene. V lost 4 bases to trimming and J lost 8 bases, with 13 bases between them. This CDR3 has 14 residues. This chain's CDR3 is CASSPERRDSPLHF. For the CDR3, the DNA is TGCGCCAGCAGCCCAGAGAGGCGGGATTCACCCCTCCACTTT.

This CDR3 is CAISNQVSNQPQHF. In DNA form, the CDR3 reads TGTGCCATCAGCAATCAGGTGAGCAATCAGCCCCAGCATTTT. The V and J genes are TRBV10-3 and TRBJ1-5; no clear D gene. The V gene's germline CDR1 is ENHRY and CDR2 SYGVKD. The CDR3 runs 14 residues. The V gene lost 6 bases and the J gene lost 1 base, with 10 bases spanning the gap.

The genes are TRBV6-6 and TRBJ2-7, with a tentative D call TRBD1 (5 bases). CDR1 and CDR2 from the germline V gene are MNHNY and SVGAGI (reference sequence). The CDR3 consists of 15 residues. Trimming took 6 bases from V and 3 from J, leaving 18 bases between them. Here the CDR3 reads CASSNSATAVYEQYF. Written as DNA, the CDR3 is TGTGCCAGCAGCAACTCCGCGACAGCAGTCTACGAGCAGTACTTC.

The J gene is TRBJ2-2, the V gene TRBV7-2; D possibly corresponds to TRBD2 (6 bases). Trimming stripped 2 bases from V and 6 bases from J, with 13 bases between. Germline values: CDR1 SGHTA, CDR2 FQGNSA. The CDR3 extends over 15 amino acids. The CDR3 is CASSLTLREAGELFF. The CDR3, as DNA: TGTGCCAGCAGCTTAACCCTCAGGGAGGCCGGGGAGCTGTTTTTT.

The CDR3 DNA is TGTGCCAGCAGTTACTCCGGGGATTCTGGCTACGAGCAGTACTTC. Its protein is CASSYSGDSGYEQYF. This chain links TRBV6-5 with TRBJ2-7; possibly TRBD2 for D (5 bases). Germline V gene lookup returns CDR1 MNHEY and CDR2 SVGAGI. Between the trimmed V and J ends, which lost 0 bases and 3 bases, there was a span of 12 bases. The CDR3 totals 15 residues.

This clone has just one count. The CDR3 DNA reads TGTGCCAGCAGCGGGACAGGAGATCAAGAGACCCAGTACTTC. Translation gives CASSGTGDQETQYF. The chain recombines TRBV9 with TRBJ2-5; 7 bases map to TRBD1. Germline assignment: CDR1 SGDLS and CDR2 YYNGEE. The CDR3 has 14 amino acids. V was pared by 3 bases and J by 2 bases, with 4 bases of the junction left unmatched.

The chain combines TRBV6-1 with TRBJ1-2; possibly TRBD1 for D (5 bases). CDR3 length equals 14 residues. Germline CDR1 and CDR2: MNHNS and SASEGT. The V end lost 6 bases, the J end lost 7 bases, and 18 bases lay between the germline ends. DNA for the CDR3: TGTGCCAGCAGAGACCCAGGAGGGGTACGTGGCTACACCTTC. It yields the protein CASRDPGGVRGYTF.

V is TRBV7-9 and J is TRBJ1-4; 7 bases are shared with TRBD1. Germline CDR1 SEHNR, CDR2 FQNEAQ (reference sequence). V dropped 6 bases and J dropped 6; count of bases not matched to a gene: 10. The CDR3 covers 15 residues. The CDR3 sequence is CASRHTSTGDEKLFF. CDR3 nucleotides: TGTGCCAGCAGGCATACAAGCACAGGGGATGAAAAACTGTTTTTT.

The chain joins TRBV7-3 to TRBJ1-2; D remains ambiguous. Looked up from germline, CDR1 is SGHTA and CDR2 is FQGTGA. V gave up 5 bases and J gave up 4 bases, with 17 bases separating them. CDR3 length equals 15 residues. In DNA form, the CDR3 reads TGTGCCAGCAGCCCCTATGAGGTTCTCGGCTATGGCTACACCTTC. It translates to CASSPYEVLGYGYTF. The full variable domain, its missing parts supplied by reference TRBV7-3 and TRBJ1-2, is GAGVSQTPSNKVTEKGKYVELRCDPISGHTALYWYRQSLGQGPEFLIYFQGTGAADDSGLPNDRFFAVRPEGSVSTLKIQRTERGDSAVYLCASSPYEVLGYGYTFGSGTRLTVV.

The CDR3 reads CASSVTSGIYNEQFF. The CDR3 nucleotides are TGCGCCAGCAGCGTGACTAGCGGGATATACAATGAGCAGTTCTTC. V is TRBV5-1 and J is TRBJ2-1, with 11 bases matching TRBD2. The ends lost 4 bases at V and 4 bases at J; junction bases unmatched: 4. CDR1 and CDR2 (germline): SGHRS, YFSETQ. CDR3 length equals 15 residues.

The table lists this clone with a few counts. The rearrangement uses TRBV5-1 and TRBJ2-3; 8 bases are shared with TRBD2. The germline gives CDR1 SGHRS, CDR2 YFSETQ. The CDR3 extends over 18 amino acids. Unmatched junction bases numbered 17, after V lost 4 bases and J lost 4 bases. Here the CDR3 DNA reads TGCGCCAGCAGCCCCATGCGTCCCGGGGGGGCTTCCCCAGATACGCAGTATTTT. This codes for CASSPMRPGGASPDTQYF.

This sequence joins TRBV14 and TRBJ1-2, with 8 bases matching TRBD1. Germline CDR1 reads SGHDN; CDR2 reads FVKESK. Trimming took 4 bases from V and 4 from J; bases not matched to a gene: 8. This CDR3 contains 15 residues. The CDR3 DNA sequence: TGTGCCAGCAGCCGGGAGTCAGGGGGCTTCTATGGCTACACCTTC. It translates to CASSRESGGFYGYTF.